The 16 T cell receptor beta chains below come from one sample, sequenced in a study of cytomegalovirus exposure and HLA in healthy donors. Vbeta (60) and Jbeta (13) primers were used in the PCR. TCRdb's copy holds only in-frame clones and misses some; the assay was immunoSEQ multiplex PCR. The data hold 120,000 to 150,000 clones, with around 67% observed a single time. The sequenced material came from PBMCs. The receptors derive from a woman younger than 30 in good health and CMV-seronegative.

The chain joins TRBV29-1 to TRBJ1-5; D not resolved. The CDR3 length is 14 residues. The V end lost 4 bases, the J end lost 4 bases, and 14 bases lay between the germline ends. The germline gives CDR1 SQVTM, CDR2 ANQGSEA. The CDR3 nucleotides read TGCAGCGTTGCACTTTATGGGCCTAATCAGCCCCAGCATTTT. Protein sequence: CSVALYGPNQPQHF.

The chain combines TRBV10-2 with TRBJ1-1; D is unresolved. Germline lookup yields CDR1 WSHSY and CDR2 SAAADI. The CDR3 is 13 amino acids. The V gene lost 1 base and the J gene lost 2 bases, with 5 bases spanning the gap. The CDR3 here is CASSEYLNTEAFF. The CDR3 DNA sequence: TGCGCCAGCAGTGAGTACCTAAACACTGAAGCTTTCTTT.

The chain joins TRBV7-6 to TRBJ2-7; 9 nucleotides agree with TRBD1. Trimming cost V 5 bases and J 0 bases; bases outside gene matches: 8. This CDR3 contains 16 residues. CDR1 and CDR2 (germline): SGHVS, FNYEAQ. The chain's CDR3 is CASSQGQGLSSYEQYF. CDR3 nucleotide sequence: TGTGCCAGCAGCCAGGGACAGGGATTAAGCTCCTACGAGCAGTACTTC.

V and J are TRBV19 and TRBJ1-1; D uncertain. Trimming left V 7 bases short and J 1 base short, with 16 bases between. Germline V lookup: CDR1 LNHDA, CDR2 SQIVND (reference sequence). This CDR3 is 15 amino acids long. CDR3: CASKNSPEGNTEAFF. CDR3 DNA: TGTGCCAGTAAGAACAGCCCCGAGGGGAACACTGAAGCTTTCTTT.

This chain joins TRBV5-1 and TRBJ1-3; 7 bases line up with TRBD1. The V gene's germline CDR1 is SGHRS and CDR2 YFSETQ. With 7 bases clipped from V and 2 bases from J, the junction kept 3 bases outside the gene matches. This CDR3 is 13 amino acids long. DNA of the CDR3: TGCGCCAGCGGGCAGGGGGCTGGAAACACCATATATTTT. Amino acid sequence: CASGQGAGNTIYF.

The table lists this clone with a few counts. The rearrangement links TRBV11-3 to TRBJ2-1, with 13 nucleotides matching TRBD2. Germline CDR1 is SGHNT and CDR2 is YENEEA. Trimming cost V 3 bases and J 5 bases; bases outside gene matches: 4. This CDR3 is 16 amino acids long. In DNA form, the CDR3 reads TGTGCCAGCAGCTTCGGCGGGACTAGCGGGAACAATGAGCAGTTCTTC. This sequence encodes CASSFGGTSGNNEQFF.

The CDR3 bases are TGTGCCAGCAGTTCATACAGGGCAGGGGAGCTGTTTTTT. This codes for CASSSYRAGELFF. J is TRBJ2-2 and V is TRBV27, with TRBD1 as a possible D gene (6 bases). The CDR3 runs 13 residues. Trimming left V 4 bases short and J 8 bases short, with 11 bases between. The germline V gene encodes CDR1 MNHEY and CDR2 SMNVEV (reference sequence).

The genes are TRBV27 and TRBJ2-7; 7 nucleotides agree with TRBD1. The CDR3 is 14 residues long. Germline V gives CDR1 MNHEY, CDR2 SMNVEV (reference sequence). The J segment lost 2 bases and the V segment lost 4 bases, leaving 5 bases of the junction unmatched. CDR3 residues: CASSSYRGAYEQYF. CDR3 DNA: TGTGCCAGCAGTTCCTACAGGGGAGCCTACGAGCAGTACTTC.

The chain links TRBV27 to TRBJ2-3, with 9 bases fitting TRBD1. The CDR3 totals 15 residues. The V gene's germline CDR1 is MNHEY and CDR2 SMNVEV (reference sequence). J was trimmed by 4 bases and V by 2 bases; bases with no gene match: 4. The CDR3 DNA reads as TGTGCCAGCAGTTTAGGGGACAGGGTTCCAGATACGCAGTATTTT. Protein sequence: CASSLGDRVPDTQYF.

The V call is TRBV6-1, the J call TRBJ2-7; a possible D gene is TRBD2 (5 bases). The CDR3 runs 13 residues. V lost 2 bases, J lost 4 bases, and 9 bases lay in between. CDR1 and CDR2 from the germline V gene are MNHNS and SASEGT. The CDR3 spells CASSEPAGYEQYF. The CDR3 nucleotides are TGTGCCAGCAGTGAACCTGCGGGTTACGAGCAGTACTTC.

The rearrangement links TRBV5-5 to TRBJ1-2; 10 nucleotides agree with TRBD1. Looked up from germline, CDR1 is SGHKS and CDR2 is YYEKEE (reference sequence). Unmatched junction bases numbered 4, after V lost 0 bases and J lost 5 bases. The CDR3 spans 15 residues. The CDR3 bases are TGTGCCAGCAGCTTGGGGGACAGGGGATCGTATGGCTACACCTTC. Translation gives CASSLGDRGSYGYTF.

The genes are TRBV6-6 and TRBJ2-5; possibly TRBD2 for D (6 bases). Germline values: CDR1 MNHNY, CDR2 SVGAGI (reference sequence). This CDR3 is 16 amino acids long. The V end was cut by 5 bases, the J end by 4 bases, with 20 bases between. CDR3 region: CASSPSGRRARETQYF. For the CDR3, the DNA is TGTGCCAGCAGTCCGTCTGGGAGGAGGGCTCGAGAGACCCAGTACTTC.

The rearrangement joins TRBV9 to TRBJ2-2; 12 bases align to TRBD2. CDR1 and CDR2 (germline): SGDLS, YYNGEE. The junction had 2 bases not matched to a gene; V was cut back by 5 bases and J by 3 bases. The CDR3 runs 15 residues. CDR3 region: CASSLAGGYTGELFF. The CDR3 DNA sequence: TGTGCCAGCAGTCTAGCGGGAGGGTACACCGGGGAGCTGTTTTTT. The whole variable domain, filled in from reference TRBV9 and TRBJ2-2, reads DSGVTQTPKHLITATGQRVTLRCSPRSGDLSVYWYQQSLDQGLQFLIQYYNGEERAKGNILERFSAQQFPDLHSELNLSSLELGDSALYFCASSLAGGYTGELFFGEGSRLTVL.

The chain recombines TRBV28 with TRBJ1-5; D remains ambiguous. Germline-derived CDR1 and CDR2 are MDHEN and SYDVKM. Trimming cost V 5 bases and J 1 base, with 12 bases left between them. The CDR3 runs to 15 residues. For the CDR3, the DNA is TGTGCCAGCAGTCCACCCCTCGGGAGCAATCAGCCCCAGCATTTT. The encoded protein is CASSPPLGSNQPQHF.

The chain couples TRBV27 to TRBJ2-6, with TRBD1 matching 7 bases. From germline, CDR1 is MNHEY and CDR2 SMNVEV (reference sequence). The CDR3 is 16 residues long. After removal of 6 bases from V and 2 bases from J, the junction contained 7 bases not matched to a gene. The CDR3 region is CASRTTGVAGANVLTF. The CDR3 DNA reads as TGTGCCAGCAGGACAACAGGGGTGGCTGGGGCCAACGTCCTGACTTTC.

This clone was seen a single time. The rearrangement uses TRBV29-1 and TRBJ2-1, with 15 positions matching TRBD2. The germline V gene has CDR1 SQVTM and CDR2 ANQGSEA. The V and J ends lost 3 bases and 7 bases, in that order; junction bases with no gene match: 4. The CDR3 contains 15 residues. CDR3: CSVEGLAGGLNEQFF. The CDR3 nucleotides read TGCAGCGTTGAGGGACTAGCGGGGGGTTTAAATGAGCAGTTCTTC.